The entry below describes one TCR beta chain. This record belongs to a study of technical replicates of blood from several donors. Losses at the gene ends were 2 bases for V and 2 bases for J; bases not matched to a gene: 12. Germline loops: CDR1 SGHNT, CDR2 YYREEE (reference sequence). CDR3 length: 17 amino acids. The assay was immunoSEQ multiplex PCR, and TCRdb's table has in-frame clones only and misses some. This table has 66,000 or so clones, around 89% appearing once. Sequenced input: PBMCs. The chain is built from TRBV5-4 and TRBJ2-7; TRBD2 agrees at 8 bases. The receptor comes from a human donor in good health. Some clones in this sample may be carry-over from other donors' samples. As DNA, the CDR3 is TGTGCCAGCAGCTTCTCATCAGGACTAGCCTCACCCTACGAGCAGTACTTC. It codes for CASSFSSGLASPYEQYF. Full variable domain (missing parts from reference TRBV5-4 and TRBJ2-7): ETGVTQSPTHLIKTRGQQVTLRCSSQSGHNTVSWYQQALGQGPQFIFQYYREEENGRGNFPPRFSGLQFPNYSSELNVNALELDDSALYLCASSFSSGLASPYEQYFGPGTRLTVT.